Sequencing of this TCR beta chain was carried out in a study of molecular identifiers for immune sequencing clone quantification. Study-wide results and caveats: Over 99% of effector molecules, yet under 1% of naive-cell molecules, were held by clones above 20 RNA copies. Same-barcode identical TCR molecules could make highly expanded clones look smaller than they are.

A single record per CDR3 protein comes from TCRdb applying MiXCR to the PCR reads. This repertoire shows under 350,000 distinct CDR3 sequences, about a quarter found once; its top ten account for about 0.7%. Points on this clonotype: Its antigen remains unknown.

This CDR3 spans 17 amino acids. Germline CDR1 and CDR2: LNHNV and YYDKDF (reference sequence). The V gene end was trimmed by 0 bases and the J gene end by 2 bases; junction bases not matched to a gene: 4. The rearrangement uses TRBV15 and TRBJ2-3; 11 bases align to TRBD2. The receptor was isolated from a human donor in good health. Some libraries in this study had Jurkat cell RNA spiked in. The sequencing sample was made of naive CD8+ T cells from blood, with Jurkat cell RNA spiked in. Subset meaning: FACS-sorted CD8+CD4-CCR7+CD45RA+ naive T cells. The CDR3 nucleotides are TGTGCCACCAGCAGAGATCGGACTAGCGGGCCCACAGATACGCAGTATTTT. Protein sequence: CATSRDRTSGPTDTQYF.